A single sample is the source of the 13 T cell receptor beta chains below, sequenced in a study of neoadjuvant anti-PD-1 for oral cavity cancer. The data were produced by immunoSEQ multiplex PCR, yet TCRdb's version contains in-frame clones alone and is incomplete. Among roughly 8,000 clones listed, about 53% were seen once. Here the sequenced sample was tumor tissue, taken before nivolumab (anti-PD-1) treatment. These receptor sequences come from a person aged 35-79 years with oral cavity squamous cell carcinoma.

The table lists this clone with a few counts. The J gene is TRBJ2-7, the V gene TRBV9; the D is unclear. CDR3 size: 12 residues. Germline CDR1 SGDLS, CDR2 YYNGEE. V lost 0 bases and J lost 6, with 7 bases in between. As DNA, the CDR3 is TGTGCCAGCAGCGTAGCCCATGGCGAGCAGTACTTC. Its protein is CASSVAHGEQYF. The full variable domain, completed using reference TRBV9 and TRBJ2-7, is DSGVTQTPKHLITATGQRVTLRCSPRSGDLSVYWYQQSLDQGLQFLIQYYNGEERAKGNILERFSAQQFPDLHSELNLSSLELGDSALYFCASSVAHGEQYFGPGTRLTVT.

The chain employs TRBV5-4 and TRBJ2-1; the D gene is possibly TRBD2 (6 bases). Trimming shortened V by 0 bases and J by 4 bases, and 11 bases separated the two germline ends. This CDR3 is built from 15 residues. Per germline, CDR1 SGHNT and CDR2 YYREEE (reference sequence). CDR3 in amino acids: CASSLVADGYNEQFF. The CDR3 DNA reads as TGTGCCAGCAGCTTGGTAGCGGACGGATACAATGAGCAGTTCTTC.

J is TRBJ1-3 and V is TRBV23-1; D is ambiguous. TRBV23-1 is treated as an ORF (open reading frame) with a function not yet certain. The length of the CDR3 is 17 residues. V shed 3 bases and J shed 0 bases, with 15 bases lying between them. The CDR3 nucleotides are TGCGCCAGCAGTCAGTCAGGTAGGTACTTCTCTGGAAACACCATATATTTT. This sequence encodes CASSQSGRYFSGNTIYF.

The chain recombines TRBV5-1 with TRBJ2-4; a weak D match, TRBD2 (5 bases). CDR3 length: 14 amino acids. The germline CDR1 and CDR2 sequences are SGHRS and YFSETQ. Trimming removed 0 bases at V and 9 bases at J, with 13 bases between. CDR3 sequence (DNA): TGCGCCAGCAGCTTGGCCTCTTTAGGGAGCATTCAGTACTTC. Translating it yields CASSLASLGSIQYF.

V and J are TRBV5-4 and TRBJ2-7; D gene unclear. V lost 1 base to trimming and J lost 3 bases, with 11 bases between them. Germline-derived CDR1 and CDR2 are SGHNT and YYREEE (reference sequence). This CDR3 spans 14 amino acids. The CDR3 sequence is CASSLWGNRYEQYF. The CDR3 DNA reads as TGTGCCAGCAGCTTGTGGGGAAACCGCTACGAGCAGTACTTC.

A few counts support this clone. The gene calls are TRBV18 and TRBJ2-7; no clear D gene. Germline V gene data show CDR1 as KGHSH and CDR2 as LQKENI. This CDR3 has 12 amino acids. Trimming stripped 1 base from V and 3 bases from J, with 4 bases between. Here the CDR3 reads CASSPLDYEQYF. CDR3 nucleotide sequence: TGTGCCAGCTCACCACTCGACTACGAGCAGTACTTC.

This clone has more than one count but fewer than ten. This rearrangement joins TRBV6-6 to TRBJ1-1; tentative D call: TRBD1 (5 bases). The CDR3 runs to 13 residues. CDR1 is MNHNY, CDR2 SVGAGI, per germline (reference sequence). V shed 5 bases and J shed 6 bases, with 13 bases lying between them. The CDR3 sequence is CASSGSGASEAFF. The CDR3 DNA is TGTGCCAGCAGTGGTTCCGGGGCCTCTGAAGCTTTCTTT.

In this sample, this clone turned up a few times. This chain joins TRBV30 and TRBJ1-5; D gene ambiguous. CDR3 length equals 13 residues. From germline, CDR1 is GTSNPN and CDR2 SVGIG (reference sequence). With 5 bases removed from V and 0 bases from J, the gap between germline ends came to 8 bases. CDR3 sequence (DNA): TGTGCCTGGCGACTCGCTAGCAATCAGCCCCAGCATTTT. It translates to CAWRLASNQPQHF.

The chain recombines TRBV6-5 with TRBJ1-1; D gene unclear. The CDR3 length is 14 residues. Germline loops: CDR1 MNHEY, CDR2 SVGAGI. V lost 2 bases and J lost 0, with 7 bases in between. In nucleotides, the CDR3 is TGTGCCAGCAGTTACGGACTCATGAACACTGAAGCTTTCTTT. Residues: CASSYGLMNTEAFF.

The genes are TRBV6-5 and TRBJ1-5, with D maybe TRBD1 (5 bases). CDR1 is MNHEY and CDR2 is SVGAGI in the germline V gene. CDR3 length: 13 amino acids. Trimming left V 6 bases short and J 3 bases short, with 9 bases between. The CDR3 spells CASSRGINQPQHF. CDR3 nucleotides: TGTGCCAGCAGCCGGGGGATCAATCAGCCCCAGCATTTT.

V gene TRBV6-6 combines with J gene TRBJ2-7, with D hard to call. The CDR3 sequence is 15 residues long. From germline, CDR1 is MNHNY and CDR2 SVGAGI (reference sequence). Trimming left V 2 bases short and J 6 bases short, with 17 bases between. In DNA, the CDR3 is TGTGCCAGCAGTTACACAATGGACCATCCGTCCGAGCAGTACTTC. It is translated as CASSYTMDHPSEQYF.

V is TRBV25-1 and J is TRBJ2-3, with a weak D call TRBD2 (6 bases). V lost 1 base and J lost 2, with 19 bases in between. There are 18 residues in the CDR3. Germline V gene sequence: CDR1 MGHDK, CDR2 SYGVNS. CDR3 sequence (DNA): TGTGCCAGCAGTGAATGGGCCTTAAAGGCGGGGCCCACAGATACGCAGTATTTT. This sequence encodes CASSEWALKAGPTDTQYF.

This clone was observed a handful of times. This sequence joins TRBV30 and TRBJ2-1; a possible D gene is TRBD2 (5 bases). This CDR3 is built from 13 residues. The germline V gene has CDR1 GTSNPN and CDR2 SVGIG (reference sequence). V was pared by 5 bases and J by 7 bases, with 15 bases between. CDR3: CAWLGVGGNEQFF. The CDR3 region has the DNA TGTGCCTGGTTGGGAGTAGGCGGGAATGAGCAGTTCTTC.